The T cell receptor (beta chain) under discussion was sequenced for a study of cytomegalovirus exposure and HLA in healthy donors. Study observations and caveats: Later, an analysis found that TCR clusters from the first cohort tended to co-occur in the roughly 120 validation repertoires. A few chains tied to CMV proved CMV antigen-specific in vitro.

TCRdb keeps only in-frame clones here, not all; method: immunoSEQ multiplex PCR. The sample yields 110,000 or so clones, around 88% seen once. With V trimmed by 6 bases and J by 9 bases, 10 bases remained unmatched. The V gene's germline CDR1 is MGHDK and CDR2 SYGVNS. The CDR3 is 15 amino acids. Worth noting for this clone: What it binds is unknown.

Sequencing was performed on PBMCs. The source of this sequence is a man aged 18-30 years in good health and CMV-seronegative. V usage is TRBV25-1 and J usage is TRBJ1-6; TRBD1 matches at 8 bases. This CDR3 reads CASSPGQGAVSPLHF. In DNA form, the CDR3 reads TGTGCCAGCAGCCCTGGACAGGGAGCTGTTTCACCCCTCCACTTT. The entire variable domain, with the rest obtained from reference TRBV25-1 and TRBJ1-6, is as follows: EADIYQTPRYLVIGTGKKITLECSQTMGHDKMYWYQQDPGMELHLIHYSYGVNSTEKGDLSSESTVSRIRTEHFPLTLESARPSHTSQYLCASSPGQGAVSPLHFGNGTRLTVT.